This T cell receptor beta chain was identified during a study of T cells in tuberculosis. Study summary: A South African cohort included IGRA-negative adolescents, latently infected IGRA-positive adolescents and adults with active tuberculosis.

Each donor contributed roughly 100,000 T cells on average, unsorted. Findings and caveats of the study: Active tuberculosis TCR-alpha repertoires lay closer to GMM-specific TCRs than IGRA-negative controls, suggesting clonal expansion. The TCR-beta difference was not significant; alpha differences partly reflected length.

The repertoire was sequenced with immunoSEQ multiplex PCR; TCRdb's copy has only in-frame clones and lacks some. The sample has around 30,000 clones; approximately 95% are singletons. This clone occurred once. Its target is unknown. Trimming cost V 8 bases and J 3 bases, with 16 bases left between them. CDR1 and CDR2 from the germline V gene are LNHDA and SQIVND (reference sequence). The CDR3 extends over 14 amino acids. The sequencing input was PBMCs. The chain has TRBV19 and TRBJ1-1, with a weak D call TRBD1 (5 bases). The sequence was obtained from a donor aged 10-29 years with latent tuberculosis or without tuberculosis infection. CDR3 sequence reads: CASSVGLFDTEAFF. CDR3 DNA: TGTGCCAGTTCTGTGGGACTTTTCGACACTGAAGCTTTCTTT. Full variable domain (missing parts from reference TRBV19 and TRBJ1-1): DGGITQSPKYLFRKEGQNVTLSCEQNLNHDAMYWYRQDPGQGLRLIYYSQIVNDFQKGDIAEGYSVSREKKESFPLTVTSAQKNPTAFYLCASSVGLFDTEAFFGQGTRLTVV.